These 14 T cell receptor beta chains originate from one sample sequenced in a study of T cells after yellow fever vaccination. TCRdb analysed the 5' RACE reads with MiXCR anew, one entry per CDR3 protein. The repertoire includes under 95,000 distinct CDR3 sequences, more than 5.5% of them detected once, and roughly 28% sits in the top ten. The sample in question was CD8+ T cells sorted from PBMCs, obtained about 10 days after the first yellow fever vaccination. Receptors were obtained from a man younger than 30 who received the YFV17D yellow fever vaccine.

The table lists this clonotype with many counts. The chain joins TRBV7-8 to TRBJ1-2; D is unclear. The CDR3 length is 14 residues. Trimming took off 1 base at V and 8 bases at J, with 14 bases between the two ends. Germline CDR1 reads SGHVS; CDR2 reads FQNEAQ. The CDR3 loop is CASSLEAAALGYTF. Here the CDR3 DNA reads TGTGCCAGCAGCTTAGAAGCGGCGGCCCTCGGCTACACCTTC.

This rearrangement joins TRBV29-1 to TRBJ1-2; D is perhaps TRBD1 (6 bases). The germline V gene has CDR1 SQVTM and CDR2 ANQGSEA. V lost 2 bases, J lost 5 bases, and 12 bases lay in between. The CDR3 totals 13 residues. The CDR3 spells CSVEPGHSYGYTF. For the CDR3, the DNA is TGCAGCGTTGAACCGGGACACTCATATGGCTACACCTTC.

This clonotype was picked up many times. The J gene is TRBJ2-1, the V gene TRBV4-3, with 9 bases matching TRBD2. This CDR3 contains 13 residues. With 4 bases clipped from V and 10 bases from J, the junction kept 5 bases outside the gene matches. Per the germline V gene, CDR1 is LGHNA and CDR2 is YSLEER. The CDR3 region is CASSLGLAGEQFF. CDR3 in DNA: TGCGCCAGCAGCCTGGGACTAGCCGGGGAGCAGTTCTTC.

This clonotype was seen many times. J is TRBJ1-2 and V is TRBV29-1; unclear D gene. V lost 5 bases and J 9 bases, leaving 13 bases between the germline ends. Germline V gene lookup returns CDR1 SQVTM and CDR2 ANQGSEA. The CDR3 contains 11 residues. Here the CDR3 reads CSVKYGSSYTF. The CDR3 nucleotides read TGCAGCGTTAAGTACGGGTCGAGCTACACCTTC.

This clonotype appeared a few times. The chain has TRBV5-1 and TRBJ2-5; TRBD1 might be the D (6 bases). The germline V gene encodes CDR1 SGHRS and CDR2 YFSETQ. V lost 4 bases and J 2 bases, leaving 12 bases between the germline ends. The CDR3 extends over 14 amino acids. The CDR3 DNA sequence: TGCGCCAGCAGCCACGGGACACATCAAGAGACCCAGTACTTC. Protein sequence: CASSHGTHQETQYF.

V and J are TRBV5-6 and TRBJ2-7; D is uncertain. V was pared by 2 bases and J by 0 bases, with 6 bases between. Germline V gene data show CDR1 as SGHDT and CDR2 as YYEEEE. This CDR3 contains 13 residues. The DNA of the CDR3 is TGTGCCAGCAGCTTTCGTCTCTCCTACGAGCAGTACGTC. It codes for CASSFRLSYEQYV.

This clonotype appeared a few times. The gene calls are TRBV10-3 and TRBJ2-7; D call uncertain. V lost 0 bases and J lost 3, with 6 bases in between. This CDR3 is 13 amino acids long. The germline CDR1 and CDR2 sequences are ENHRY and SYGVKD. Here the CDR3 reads CAISESGYYEQYV. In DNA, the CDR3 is TGTGCCATCAGTGAGTCTGGCTACTACGAGCAGTACGTC.

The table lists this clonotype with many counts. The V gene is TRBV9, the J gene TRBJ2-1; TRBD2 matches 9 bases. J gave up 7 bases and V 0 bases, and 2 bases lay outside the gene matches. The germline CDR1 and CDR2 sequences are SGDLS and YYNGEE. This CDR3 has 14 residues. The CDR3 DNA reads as TGTGCCAGCAGCGTAGTGCTAGCGGGGAATGAGCAGTTCTTC. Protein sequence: CASSVVLAGNEQFF.

The CDR3, as DNA: TGCGCCAGCAGCTTGGCCGACCTTCAGGAGTCCTCTGGAAACACCATATATTTT. This gives the protein CASSLADLQESSGNTIYF. V usage is TRBV5-1 and J usage is TRBJ1-3; unclear D gene. The CDR3 is 18 amino acids. Trimming stripped 0 bases from V and 0 bases from J, with 16 bases between. Per the germline V gene, CDR1 is SGHRS and CDR2 is YFSETQ.

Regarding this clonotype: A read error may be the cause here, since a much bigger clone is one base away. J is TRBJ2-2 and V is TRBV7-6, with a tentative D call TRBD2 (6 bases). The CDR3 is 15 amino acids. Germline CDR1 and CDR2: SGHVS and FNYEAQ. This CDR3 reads CASSLGAPGTGGLFF. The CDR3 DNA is TGTGCCAGCAGCTTGGGAGCACCGGGCACCGGGGGGCTGTTTTTT.

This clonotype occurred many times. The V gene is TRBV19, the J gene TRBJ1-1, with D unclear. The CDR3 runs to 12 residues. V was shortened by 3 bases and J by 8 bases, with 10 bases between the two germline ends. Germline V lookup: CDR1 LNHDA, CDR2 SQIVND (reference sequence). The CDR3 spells CASSIPLGEAFF. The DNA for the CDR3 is TGTGCCAGTAGTATCCCTCTGGGGGAAGCTTTCTTT.

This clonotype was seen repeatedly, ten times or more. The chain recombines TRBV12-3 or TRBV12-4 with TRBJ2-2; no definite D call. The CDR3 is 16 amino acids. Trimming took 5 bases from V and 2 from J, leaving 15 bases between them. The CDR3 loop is CASSLGPTTNTGELFF. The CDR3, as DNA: TGTGCCAGCAGTCTAGGTCCTACCACCAACACCGGGGAGCTGTTTTTT.

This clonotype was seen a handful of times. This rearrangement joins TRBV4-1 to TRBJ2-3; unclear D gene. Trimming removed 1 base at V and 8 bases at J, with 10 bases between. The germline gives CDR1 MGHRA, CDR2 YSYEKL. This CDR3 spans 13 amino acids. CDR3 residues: CASSQASGRTQYF. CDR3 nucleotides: TGCGCCAGCAGCCAAGCCTCCGGCCGTACGCAGTATTTT.

This chain's CDR3 is CASSSSGGSYEQYV. CDR3 nucleotides: TGTGCCAGCAGTTCGTCAGGGGGCAGCTACGAGCAGTACGTC. This rearrangement joins TRBV28 to TRBJ2-7, with TRBD1 matching 8 bases. In germline, CDR1 is MDHEN, CDR2 SYDVKM. CDR3 size: 14 residues. The trim removed 4 bases at V and 3 bases at J, leaving 5 bases unmatched.